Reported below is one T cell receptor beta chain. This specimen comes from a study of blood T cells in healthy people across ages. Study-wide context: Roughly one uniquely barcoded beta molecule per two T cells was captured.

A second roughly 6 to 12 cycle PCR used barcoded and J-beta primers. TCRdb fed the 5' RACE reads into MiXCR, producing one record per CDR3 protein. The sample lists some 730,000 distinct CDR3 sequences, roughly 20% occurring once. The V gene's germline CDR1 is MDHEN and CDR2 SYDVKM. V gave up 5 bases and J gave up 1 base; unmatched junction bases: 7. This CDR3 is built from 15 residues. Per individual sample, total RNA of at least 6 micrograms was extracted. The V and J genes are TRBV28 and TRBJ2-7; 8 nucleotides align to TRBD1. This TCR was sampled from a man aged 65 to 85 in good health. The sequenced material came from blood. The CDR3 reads CASSNPGQASYEQYF. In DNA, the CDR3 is TGTGCCAGCAGTAATCCGGGACAGGCTTCCTACGAGCAGTACTTC.